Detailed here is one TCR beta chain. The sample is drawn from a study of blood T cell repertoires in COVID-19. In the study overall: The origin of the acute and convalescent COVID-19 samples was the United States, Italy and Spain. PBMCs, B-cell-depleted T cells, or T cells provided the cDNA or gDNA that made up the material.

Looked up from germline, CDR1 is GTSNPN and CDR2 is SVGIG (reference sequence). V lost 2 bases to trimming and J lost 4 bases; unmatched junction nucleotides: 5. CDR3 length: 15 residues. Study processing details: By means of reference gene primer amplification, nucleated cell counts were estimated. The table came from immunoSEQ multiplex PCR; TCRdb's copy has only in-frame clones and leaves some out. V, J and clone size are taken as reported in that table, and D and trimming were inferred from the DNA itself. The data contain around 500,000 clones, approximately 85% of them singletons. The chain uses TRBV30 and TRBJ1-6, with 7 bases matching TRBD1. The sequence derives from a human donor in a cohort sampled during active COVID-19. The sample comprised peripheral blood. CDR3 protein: CAWSRPGQYNSPLHF. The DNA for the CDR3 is TGTGCCTGGAGTAGGCCGGGACAGTATAATTCACCCCTCCACTTT.